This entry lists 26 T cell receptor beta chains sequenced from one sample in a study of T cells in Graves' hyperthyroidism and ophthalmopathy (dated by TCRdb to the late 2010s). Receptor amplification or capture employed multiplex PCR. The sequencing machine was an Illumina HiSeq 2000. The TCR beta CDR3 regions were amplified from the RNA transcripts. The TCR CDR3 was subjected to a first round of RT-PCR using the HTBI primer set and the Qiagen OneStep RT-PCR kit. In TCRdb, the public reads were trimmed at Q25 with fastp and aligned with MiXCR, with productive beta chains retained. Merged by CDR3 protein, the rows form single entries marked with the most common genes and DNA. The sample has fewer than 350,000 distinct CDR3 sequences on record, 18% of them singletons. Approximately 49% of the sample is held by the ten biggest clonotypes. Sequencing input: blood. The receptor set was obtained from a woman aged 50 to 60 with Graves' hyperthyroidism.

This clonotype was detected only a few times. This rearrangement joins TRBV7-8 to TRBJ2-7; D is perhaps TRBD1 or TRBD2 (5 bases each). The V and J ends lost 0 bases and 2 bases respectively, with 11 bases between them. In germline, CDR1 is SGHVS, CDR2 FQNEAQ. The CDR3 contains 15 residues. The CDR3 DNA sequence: TGTGCCAGCAGCTTAGCGGGACCGCGGGCCTACGAGCAGTACGTC. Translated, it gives CASSLAGPRAYEQYV.

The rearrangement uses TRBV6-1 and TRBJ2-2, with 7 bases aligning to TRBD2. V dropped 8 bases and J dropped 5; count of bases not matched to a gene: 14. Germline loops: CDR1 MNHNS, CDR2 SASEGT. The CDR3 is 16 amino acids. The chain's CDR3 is CASADLRTGGTGELFF. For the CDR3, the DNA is TGTGCCAGCGCTGATTTAAGGACGGGAGGAACCGGGGAGCTGTTTTTT.

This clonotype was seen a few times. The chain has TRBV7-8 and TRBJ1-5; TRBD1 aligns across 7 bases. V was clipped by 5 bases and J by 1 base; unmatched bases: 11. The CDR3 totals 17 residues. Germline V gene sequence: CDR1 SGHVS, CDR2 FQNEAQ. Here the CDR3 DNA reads TGTGCCAGCAGCCCCCACGGACAGGCCGGAAGCAATCAGCCCCAGCATTTT. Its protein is CASSPHGQAGSNQPQHF.

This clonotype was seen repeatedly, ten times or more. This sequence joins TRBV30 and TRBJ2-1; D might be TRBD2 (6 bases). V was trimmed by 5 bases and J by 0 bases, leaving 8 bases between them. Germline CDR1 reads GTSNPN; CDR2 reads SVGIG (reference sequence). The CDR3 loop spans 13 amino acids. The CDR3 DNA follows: TGTGCCTGGGGGGGGAGCTCCTACAATGAGCAGTTCTTC. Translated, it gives CAWGGSSYNEQFF.

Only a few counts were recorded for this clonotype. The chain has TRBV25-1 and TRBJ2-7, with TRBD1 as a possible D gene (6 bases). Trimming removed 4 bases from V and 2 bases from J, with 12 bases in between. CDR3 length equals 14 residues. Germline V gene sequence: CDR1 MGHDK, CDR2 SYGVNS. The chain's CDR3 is CASSGQGWPYEQYF. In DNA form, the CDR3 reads TGTGCCAGCAGTGGGCAGGGGTGGCCCTACGAGCAGTACTTC.

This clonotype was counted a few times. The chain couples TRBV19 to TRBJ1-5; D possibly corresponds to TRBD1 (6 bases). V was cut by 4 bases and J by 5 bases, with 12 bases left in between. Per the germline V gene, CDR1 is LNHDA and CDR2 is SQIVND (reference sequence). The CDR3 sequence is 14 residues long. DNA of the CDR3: TGTGCCAGTAGTACCGAACAGGGTCATCAGCCCCAGCATTTT. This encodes CASSTEQGHQPQHF.

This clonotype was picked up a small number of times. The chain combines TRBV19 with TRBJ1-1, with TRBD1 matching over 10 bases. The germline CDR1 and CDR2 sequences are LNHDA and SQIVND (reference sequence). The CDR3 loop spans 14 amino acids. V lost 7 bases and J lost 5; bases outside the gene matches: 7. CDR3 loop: CASTPTGGRTEAFF. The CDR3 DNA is TGTGCCAGTACCCCGACAGGGGGCAGGACTGAAGCTTTCTTT.

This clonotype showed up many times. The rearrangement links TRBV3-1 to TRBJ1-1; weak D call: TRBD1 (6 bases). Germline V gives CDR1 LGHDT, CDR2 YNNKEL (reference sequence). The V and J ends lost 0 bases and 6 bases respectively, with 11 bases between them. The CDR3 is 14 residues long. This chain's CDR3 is CASSQEDRASEAFF. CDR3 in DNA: TGTGCCAGCAGCCAAGAGGACAGAGCCTCTGAAGCTTTCTTT. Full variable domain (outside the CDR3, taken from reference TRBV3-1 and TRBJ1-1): DTAVSQTPKYLVTQMGNDKSIKCEQNLGHDTMYWYKQDSKKFLKIMFSYNNKELIINETVPNRFSPKSPDKAHLNLHINSLELGDSAVYFCASSQEDRASEAFFGQGTRLTVV.

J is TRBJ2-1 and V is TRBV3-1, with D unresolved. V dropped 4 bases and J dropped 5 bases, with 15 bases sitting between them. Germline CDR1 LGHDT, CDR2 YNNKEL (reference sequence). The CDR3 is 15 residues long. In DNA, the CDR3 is TGTGCCAGCAGCCCTCGACTTAATGAGAACAATGAGCAGTTCTTC. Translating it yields CASSPRLNENNEQFF.

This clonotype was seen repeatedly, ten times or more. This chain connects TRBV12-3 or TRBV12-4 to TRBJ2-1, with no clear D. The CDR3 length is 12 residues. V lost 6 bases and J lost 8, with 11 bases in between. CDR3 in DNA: TGTGCCAGCAGCGCATACGGGCATGAGCAGTTCTTC. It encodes CASSAYGHEQFF.

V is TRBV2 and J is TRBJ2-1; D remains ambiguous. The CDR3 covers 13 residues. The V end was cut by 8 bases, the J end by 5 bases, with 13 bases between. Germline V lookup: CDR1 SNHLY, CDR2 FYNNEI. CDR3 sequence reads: CASRDLGNNEQFF. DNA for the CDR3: TGTGCCAGCCGAGACTTGGGGAACAATGAGCAGTTCTTC.

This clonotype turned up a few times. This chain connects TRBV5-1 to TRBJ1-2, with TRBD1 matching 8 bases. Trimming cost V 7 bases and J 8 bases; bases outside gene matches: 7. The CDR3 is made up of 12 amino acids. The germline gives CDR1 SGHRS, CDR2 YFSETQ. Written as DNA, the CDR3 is TGCGCCAGCTCAACAACAGGGGGAGGCTACACCTTC. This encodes CASSTTGGGYTF.

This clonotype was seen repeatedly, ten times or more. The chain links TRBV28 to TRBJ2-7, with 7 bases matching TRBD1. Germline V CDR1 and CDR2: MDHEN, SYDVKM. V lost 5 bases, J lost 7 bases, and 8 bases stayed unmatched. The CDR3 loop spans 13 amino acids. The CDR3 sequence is CASSNSGTAEQYF. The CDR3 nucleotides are TGTGCCAGCAGTAACTCCGGGACAGCGGAGCAGTACTTC.

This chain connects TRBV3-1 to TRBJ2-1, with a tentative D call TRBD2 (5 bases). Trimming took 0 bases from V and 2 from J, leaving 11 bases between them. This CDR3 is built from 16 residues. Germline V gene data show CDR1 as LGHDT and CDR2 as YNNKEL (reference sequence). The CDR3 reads CASSQEKLAPYNEQFF. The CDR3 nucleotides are TGTGCCAGCAGCCAAGAGAAGCTAGCCCCCTACAATGAGCAGTTCTTC.

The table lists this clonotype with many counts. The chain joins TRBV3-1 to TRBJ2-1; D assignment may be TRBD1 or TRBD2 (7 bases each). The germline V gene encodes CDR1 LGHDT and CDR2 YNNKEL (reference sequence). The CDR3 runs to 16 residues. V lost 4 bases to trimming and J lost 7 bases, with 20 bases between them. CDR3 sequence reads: CASSPQGGPSRNEQFF. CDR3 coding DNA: TGTGCCAGCAGCCCCCAGGGGGGGCCCAGTAGAAATGAGCAGTTCTTC.

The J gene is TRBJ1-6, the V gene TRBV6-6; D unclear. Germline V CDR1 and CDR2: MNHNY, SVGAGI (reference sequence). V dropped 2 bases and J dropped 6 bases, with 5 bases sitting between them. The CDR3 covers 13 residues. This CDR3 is CASSYQRNSPLHF. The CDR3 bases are TGTGCCAGCAGTTACCAGCGTAATTCACCCCTCCACTTT.

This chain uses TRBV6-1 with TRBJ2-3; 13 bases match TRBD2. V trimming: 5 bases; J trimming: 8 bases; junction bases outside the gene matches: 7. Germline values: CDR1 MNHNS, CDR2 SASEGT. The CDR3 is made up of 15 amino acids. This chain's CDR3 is CASSSGLAGVRTQYF. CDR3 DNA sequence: TGTGCCAGCAGTTCTGGACTAGCGGGAGTTCGTACGCAGTATTTT.

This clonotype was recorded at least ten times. Here the CDR3 reads CASSLGLQVYRYGYTF. The CDR3 DNA sequence: TGTGCCAGCAGCTTAGGGCTACAGGTGTACCGCTATGGCTACACCTTC. The chain joins TRBV11-2 to TRBJ1-2, with D maybe TRBD1 (5 bases). V lost 1 base, J lost 4 bases, and 16 bases lay in between. The germline gives CDR1 SGHAT, CDR2 FQNNGV. The CDR3 has 16 residues.

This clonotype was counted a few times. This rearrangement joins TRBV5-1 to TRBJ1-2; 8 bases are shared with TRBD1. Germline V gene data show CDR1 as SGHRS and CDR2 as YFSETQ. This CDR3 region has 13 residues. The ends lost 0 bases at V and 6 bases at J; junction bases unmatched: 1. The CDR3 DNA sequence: TGCGCCAGCAGCTTGGCGACAGGGGATGGCTACACCTTC. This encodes CASSLATGDGYTF.

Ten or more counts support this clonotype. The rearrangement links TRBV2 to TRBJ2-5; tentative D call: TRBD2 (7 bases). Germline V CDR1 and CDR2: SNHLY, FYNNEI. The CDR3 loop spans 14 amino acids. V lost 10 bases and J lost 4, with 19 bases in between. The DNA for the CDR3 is TGTGCCACCGACAAACAGGGAGGGGGAGAGACCCAGTACTTC. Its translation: CATDKQGGGETQYF.

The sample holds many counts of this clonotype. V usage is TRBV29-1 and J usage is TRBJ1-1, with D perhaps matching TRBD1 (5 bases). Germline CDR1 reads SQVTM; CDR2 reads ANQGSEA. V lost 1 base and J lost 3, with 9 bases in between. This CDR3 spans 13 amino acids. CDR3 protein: CSVEGQGDTEAFF. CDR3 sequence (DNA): TGCAGCGTTGAAGGGCAGGGAGACACTGAAGCTTTCTTT.

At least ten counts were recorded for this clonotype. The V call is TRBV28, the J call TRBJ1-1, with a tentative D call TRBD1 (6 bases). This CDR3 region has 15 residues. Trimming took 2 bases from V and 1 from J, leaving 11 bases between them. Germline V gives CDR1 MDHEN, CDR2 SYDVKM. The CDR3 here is CASSLQGMWNTEAFF. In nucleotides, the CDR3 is TGTGCCAGCAGTTTACAGGGGATGTGGAACACTGAAGCTTTCTTT.

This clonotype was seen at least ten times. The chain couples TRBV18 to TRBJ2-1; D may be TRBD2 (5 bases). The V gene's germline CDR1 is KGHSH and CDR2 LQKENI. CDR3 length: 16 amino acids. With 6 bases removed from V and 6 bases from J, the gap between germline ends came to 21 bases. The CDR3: CASSPTSGSVRNEQFF. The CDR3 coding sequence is TGTGCCAGCTCCCCCACGTCGGGGTCGGTACGCAATGAGCAGTTCTTC.

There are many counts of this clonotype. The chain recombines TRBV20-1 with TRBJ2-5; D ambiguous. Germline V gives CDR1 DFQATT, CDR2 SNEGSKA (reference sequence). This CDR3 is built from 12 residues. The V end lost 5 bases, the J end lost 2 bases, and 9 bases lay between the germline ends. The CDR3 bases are TGCAGTGCTCCACGTATTCAAGAGACCCAGTACTTC. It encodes CSAPRIQETQYF.

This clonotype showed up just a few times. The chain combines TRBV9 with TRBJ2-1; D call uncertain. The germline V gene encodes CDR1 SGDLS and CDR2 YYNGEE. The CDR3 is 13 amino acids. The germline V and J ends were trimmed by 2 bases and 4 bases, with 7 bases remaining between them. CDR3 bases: TGTGCCAGCAGCGTTGGGGTTTACAATGAGCAGTTCTTC. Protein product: CASSVGVYNEQFF.

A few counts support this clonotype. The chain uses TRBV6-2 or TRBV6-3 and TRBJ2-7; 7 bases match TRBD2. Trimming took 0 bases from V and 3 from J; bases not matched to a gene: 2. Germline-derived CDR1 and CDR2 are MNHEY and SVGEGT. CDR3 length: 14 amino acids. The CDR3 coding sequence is TGTGCCAGCAGTTACTCGACTAGCAGCTACGAGCAGTACGTC. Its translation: CASSYSTSSYEQYV.